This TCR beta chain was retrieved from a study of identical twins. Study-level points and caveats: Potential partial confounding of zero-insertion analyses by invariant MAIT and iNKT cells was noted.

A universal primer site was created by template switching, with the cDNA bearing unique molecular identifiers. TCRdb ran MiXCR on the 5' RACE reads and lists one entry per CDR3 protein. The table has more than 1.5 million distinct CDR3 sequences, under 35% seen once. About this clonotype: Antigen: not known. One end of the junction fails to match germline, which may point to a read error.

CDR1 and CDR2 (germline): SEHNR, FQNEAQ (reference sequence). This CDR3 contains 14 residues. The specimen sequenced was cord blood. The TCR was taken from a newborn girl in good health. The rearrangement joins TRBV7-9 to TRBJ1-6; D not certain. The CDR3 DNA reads TGTGCCAGCAGCTTTGGAGGATATAATTCACCCCCCCACTTT. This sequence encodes CASSFGGYNSPPHF.